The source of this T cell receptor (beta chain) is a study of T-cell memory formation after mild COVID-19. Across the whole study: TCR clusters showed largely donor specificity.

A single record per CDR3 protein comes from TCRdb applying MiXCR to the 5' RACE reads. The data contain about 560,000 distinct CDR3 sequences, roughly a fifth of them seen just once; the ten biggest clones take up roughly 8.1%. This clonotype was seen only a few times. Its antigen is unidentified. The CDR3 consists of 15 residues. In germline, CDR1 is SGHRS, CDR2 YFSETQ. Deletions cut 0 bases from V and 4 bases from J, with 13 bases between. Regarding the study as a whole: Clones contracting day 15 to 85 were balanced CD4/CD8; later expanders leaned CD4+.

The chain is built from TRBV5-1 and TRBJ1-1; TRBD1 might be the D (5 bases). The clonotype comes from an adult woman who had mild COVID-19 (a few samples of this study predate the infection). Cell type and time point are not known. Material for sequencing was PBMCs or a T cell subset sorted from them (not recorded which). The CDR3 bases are TGCGCCAGCAGCTTGGCCGGGGGAGGGGCCACTGAAGCTTTCTTT. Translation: CASSLAGGGATEAFF.